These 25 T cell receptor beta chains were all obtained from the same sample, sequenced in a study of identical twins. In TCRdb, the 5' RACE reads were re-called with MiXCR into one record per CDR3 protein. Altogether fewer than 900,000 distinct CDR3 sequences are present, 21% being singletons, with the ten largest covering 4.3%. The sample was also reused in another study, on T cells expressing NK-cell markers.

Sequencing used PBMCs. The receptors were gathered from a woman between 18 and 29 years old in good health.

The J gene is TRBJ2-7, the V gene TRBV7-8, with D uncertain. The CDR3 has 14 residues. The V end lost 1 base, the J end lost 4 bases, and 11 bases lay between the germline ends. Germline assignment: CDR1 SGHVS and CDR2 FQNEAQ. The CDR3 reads CASSLGASAYEQYF. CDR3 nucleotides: TGTGCCAGCAGCTTAGGGGCTAGTGCGTACGAGCAGTACTTC.

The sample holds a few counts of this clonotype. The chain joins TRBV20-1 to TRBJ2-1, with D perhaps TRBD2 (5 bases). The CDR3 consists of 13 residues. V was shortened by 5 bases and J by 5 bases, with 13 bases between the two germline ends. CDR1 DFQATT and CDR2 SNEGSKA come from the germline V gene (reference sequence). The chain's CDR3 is CSAWTGEHNEQFF. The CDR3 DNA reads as TGCAGTGCTTGGACTGGGGAACACAATGAGCAGTTCTTC.

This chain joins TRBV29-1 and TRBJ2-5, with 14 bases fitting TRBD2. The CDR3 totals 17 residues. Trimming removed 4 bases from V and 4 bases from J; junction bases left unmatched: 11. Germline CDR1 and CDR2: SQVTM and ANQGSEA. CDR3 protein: CSVGGTSGGHGRETQYF. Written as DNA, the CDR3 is TGCAGCGTTGGAGGGACTAGCGGGGGCCACGGCAGAGAGACCCAGTACTTC.

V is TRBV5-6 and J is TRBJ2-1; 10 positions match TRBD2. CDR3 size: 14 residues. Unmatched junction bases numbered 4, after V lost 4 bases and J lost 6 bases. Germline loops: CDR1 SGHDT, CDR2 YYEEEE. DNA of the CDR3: TGTGCCAGCAGCCCTCCTAGCGGGAGCAATGAGCAGTTCTTC. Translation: CASSPPSGSNEQFF.

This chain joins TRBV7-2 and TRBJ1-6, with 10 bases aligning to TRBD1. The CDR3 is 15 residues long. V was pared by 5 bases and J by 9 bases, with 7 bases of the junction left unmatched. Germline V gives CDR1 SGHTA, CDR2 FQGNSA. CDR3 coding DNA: TGTGCCAGCAGCCCCCAGACAGGGGGCACTTCACCCCTCCACTTT. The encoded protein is CASSPQTGGTSPLHF.

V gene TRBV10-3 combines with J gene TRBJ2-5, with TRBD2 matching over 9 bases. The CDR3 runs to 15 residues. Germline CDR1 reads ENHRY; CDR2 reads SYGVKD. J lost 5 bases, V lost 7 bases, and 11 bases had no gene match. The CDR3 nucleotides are TGTGCCATCAACCACCTAGCGGGGAGCAGGGAGACCCAGTACTTC. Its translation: CAINHLAGSRETQYF.

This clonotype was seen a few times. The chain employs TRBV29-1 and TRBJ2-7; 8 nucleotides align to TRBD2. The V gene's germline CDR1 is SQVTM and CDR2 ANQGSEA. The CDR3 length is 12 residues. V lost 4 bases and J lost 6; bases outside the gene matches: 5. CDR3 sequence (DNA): TGCAGCGTTGGGCGGGGGGCAGGCGAGCAGTACTTC. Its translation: CSVGRGAGEQYF.

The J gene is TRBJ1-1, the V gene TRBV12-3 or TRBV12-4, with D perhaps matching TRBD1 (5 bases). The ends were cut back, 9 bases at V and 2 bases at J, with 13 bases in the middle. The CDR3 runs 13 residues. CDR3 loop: CARARQTNTEAFF. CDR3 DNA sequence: TGTGCCAGGGCACGACAGACTAACACTGAAGCTTTCTTT.

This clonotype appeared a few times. The CDR3 region is CASTDGHHTGELFF. The CDR3, as DNA: TGTGCCAGCACCGACGGACATCACACCGGGGAGCTGTTTTTT. The chain is built from TRBV7-9 and TRBJ2-2, with a tentative D call TRBD1 (5 bases). In germline, CDR1 is SEHNR, CDR2 FQNEAQ (reference sequence). The CDR3 totals 14 residues. The V and J ends lost 7 bases and 3 bases respectively, with 12 bases between them.

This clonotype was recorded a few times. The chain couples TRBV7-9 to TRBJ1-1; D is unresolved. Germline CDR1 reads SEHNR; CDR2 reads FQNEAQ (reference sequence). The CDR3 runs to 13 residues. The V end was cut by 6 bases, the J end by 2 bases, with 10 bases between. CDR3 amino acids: CASSDSRNTEAFF. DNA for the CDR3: TGTGCCAGCAGTGATTCGCGAAACACTGAAGCTTTCTTT.

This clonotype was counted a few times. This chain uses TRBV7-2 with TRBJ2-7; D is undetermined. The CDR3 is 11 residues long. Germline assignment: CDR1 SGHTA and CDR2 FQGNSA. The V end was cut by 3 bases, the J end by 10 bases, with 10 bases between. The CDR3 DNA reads TGTGCCAGCAGCTTTAGCTTACGCCAGTACTTC. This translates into CASSFSLRQYF.

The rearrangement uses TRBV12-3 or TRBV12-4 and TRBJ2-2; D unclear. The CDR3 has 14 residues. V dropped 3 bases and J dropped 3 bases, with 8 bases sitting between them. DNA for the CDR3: TGTGCCAGCAGTTTCGGACGCTACACCGGGGAGCTGTTTTTT. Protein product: CASSFGRYTGELFF.

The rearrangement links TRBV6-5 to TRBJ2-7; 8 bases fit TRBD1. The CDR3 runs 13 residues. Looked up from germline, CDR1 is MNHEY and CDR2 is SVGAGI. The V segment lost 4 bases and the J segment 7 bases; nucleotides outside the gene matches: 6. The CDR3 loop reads CASSSRTGREQYF. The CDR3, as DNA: TGTGCCAGCAGTTCCCGGACAGGGCGGGAGCAGTACTTC.

CDR3 protein: CASTRRGTDTQYF. CDR3 nucleotides: TGTGCCAGCACACGGAGGGGAACAGATACGCAGTATTTT. The gene calls are TRBV2 and TRBJ2-3, with TRBD2 as a possible D gene (6 bases). The CDR3 loop spans 13 amino acids. Germline V gene data show CDR1 as SNHLY and CDR2 as FYNNEI. The germline V and J ends were trimmed by 7 bases and 3 bases, with 11 bases remaining between them.

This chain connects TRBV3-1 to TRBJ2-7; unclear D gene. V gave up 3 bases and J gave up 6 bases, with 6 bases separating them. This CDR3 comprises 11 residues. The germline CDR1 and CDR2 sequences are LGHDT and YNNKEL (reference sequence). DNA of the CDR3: TGTGCCAGCAGCCACCAAAGCGAGCAGTACTTC. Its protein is CASSHQSEQYF.

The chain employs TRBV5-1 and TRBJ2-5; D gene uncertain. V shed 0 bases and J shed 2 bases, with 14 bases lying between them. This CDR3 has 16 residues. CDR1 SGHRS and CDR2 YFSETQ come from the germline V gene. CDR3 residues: CASSLATGRSQETQYF. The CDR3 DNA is TGCGCCAGCAGCTTGGCGACTGGCAGAAGTCAAGAGACCCAGTACTTC. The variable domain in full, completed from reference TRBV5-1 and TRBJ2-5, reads KAGVTQTPRYLIKTRGQQVTLSCSPISGHRSVSWYQQTPGQGLQFLFEYFSETQRNKGNFPGRFSGRQFSNSRSEMNVSTLELGDSALYLCASSLATGRSQETQYFGPGTRLLVL.

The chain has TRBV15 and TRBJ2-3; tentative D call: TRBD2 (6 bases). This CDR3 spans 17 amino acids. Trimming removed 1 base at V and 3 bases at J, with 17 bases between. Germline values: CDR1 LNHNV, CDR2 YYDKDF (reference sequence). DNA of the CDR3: TGTGCCACCAGCAGAGCGCCGGGAGCCCTATCTACAGATACGCAGTATTTT. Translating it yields CATSRAPGALSTDTQYF.

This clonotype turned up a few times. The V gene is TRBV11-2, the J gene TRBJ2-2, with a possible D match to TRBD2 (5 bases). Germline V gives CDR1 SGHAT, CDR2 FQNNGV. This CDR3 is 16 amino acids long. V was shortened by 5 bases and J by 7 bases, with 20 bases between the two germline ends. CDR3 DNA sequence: TGTGCCAGCAGCGAGGGTCCCGGAAGAGTAGGCGGGGAGCTGTTTTTT. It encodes CASSEGPGRVGGELFF.

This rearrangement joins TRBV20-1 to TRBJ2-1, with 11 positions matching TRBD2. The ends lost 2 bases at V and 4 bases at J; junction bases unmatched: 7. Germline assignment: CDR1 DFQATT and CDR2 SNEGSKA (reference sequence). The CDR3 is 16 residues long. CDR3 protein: CSARSRTSGRYNEQFF. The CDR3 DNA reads TGCAGTGCTAGAAGCCGAACTAGCGGGAGATACAATGAGCAGTTCTTC.

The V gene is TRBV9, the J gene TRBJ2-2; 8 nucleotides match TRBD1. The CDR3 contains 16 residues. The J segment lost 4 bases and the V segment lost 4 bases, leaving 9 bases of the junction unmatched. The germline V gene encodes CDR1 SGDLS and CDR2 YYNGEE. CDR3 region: CASSLHRDRLTGELFF. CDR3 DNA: TGTGCCAGCAGCCTCCATCGGGACAGGCTCACCGGGGAGCTGTTTTTT.

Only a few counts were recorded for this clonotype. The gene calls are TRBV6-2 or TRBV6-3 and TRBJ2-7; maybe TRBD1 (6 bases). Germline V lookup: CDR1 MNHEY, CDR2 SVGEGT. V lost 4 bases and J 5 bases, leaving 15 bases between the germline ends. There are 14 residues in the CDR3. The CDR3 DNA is TGTGCCAGCAGTTGGGAGAGGGGGAGAGACGAGCAGTACTTC. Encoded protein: CASSWERGRDEQYF.

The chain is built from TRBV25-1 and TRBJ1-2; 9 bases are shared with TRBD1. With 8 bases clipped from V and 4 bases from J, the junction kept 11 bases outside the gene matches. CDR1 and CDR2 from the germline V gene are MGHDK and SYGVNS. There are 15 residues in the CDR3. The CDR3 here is CASYGTGLESYGYTF. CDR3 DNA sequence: TGTGCCAGCTACGGGACAGGGTTAGAGAGCTATGGCTACACCTTC.

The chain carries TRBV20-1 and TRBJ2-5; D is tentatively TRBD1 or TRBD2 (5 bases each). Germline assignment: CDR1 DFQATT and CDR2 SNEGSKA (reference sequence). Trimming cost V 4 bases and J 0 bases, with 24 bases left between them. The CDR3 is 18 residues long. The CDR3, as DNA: TGCAGTGCTACCAGGGCGAGGGTCCAGGGACGAGACCAAGAGACCCAGTACTTC. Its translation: CSATRARVQGRDQETQYF.

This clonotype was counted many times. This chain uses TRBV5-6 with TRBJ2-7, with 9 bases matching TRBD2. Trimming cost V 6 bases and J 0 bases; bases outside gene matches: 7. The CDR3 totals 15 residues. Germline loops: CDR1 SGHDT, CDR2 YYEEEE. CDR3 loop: CASTETSGSSYEQYF. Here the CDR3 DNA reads TGTGCCAGCACCGAGACTAGCGGCAGCTCCTACGAGCAGTACTTC.

The CDR3 reads CASSLSGGRVSEQYF. CDR3 bases: TGTGCCAGCAGCTTATCCGGGGGCAGGGTTTCCGAGCAGTACTTC. V usage is TRBV7-8 and J usage is TRBJ2-7, with D perhaps matching TRBD1 or TRBD2 (6 bases each). Germline loops: CDR1 SGHVS, CDR2 FQNEAQ. Trimming pared 2 bases from V and 6 bases from J, leaving 17 bases between. The length of the CDR3 is 15 residues.